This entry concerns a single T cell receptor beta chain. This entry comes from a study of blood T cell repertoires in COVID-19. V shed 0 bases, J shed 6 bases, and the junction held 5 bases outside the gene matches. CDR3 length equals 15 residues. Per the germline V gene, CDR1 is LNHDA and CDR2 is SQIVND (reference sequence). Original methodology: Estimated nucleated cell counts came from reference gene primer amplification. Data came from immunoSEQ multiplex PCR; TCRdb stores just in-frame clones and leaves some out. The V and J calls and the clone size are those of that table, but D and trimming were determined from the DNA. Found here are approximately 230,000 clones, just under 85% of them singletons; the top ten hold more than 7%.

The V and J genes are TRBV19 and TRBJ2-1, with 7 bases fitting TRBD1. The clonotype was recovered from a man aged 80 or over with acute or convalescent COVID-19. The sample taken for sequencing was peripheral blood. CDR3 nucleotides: TGTGCCAGTAGTATAGATGGGACAGATGGCAATGAGCAGTTCTTC. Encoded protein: CASSIDGTDGNEQFF.